This TCR beta chain was recovered during a study of blood T cell repertoires in COVID-19. On the study more broadly: T cells, B-cell-depleted T cells, or PBMCs provided the cDNA or gDNA that served as material.

Germline V gene data show CDR1 as MDHEN and CDR2 as SYDVKM. This CDR3 contains 13 residues. The V end was cut by 0 bases, the J end by 5 bases, with 8 bases between. Authors' analysis steps: The authors estimated nucleated cell counts from reference gene primer amplification. Profiling relied on immunoSEQ multiplex PCR, and the TCRdb table lists in-frame clones only, not all of them. For V, J and clone size, that table is used; D and trimming come from the DNA. This sample carries 250,000 to 350,000 clones, around 90% of them seen once, and the ten largest clones take roughly 0.96%. The rearrangement uses TRBV28 and TRBJ2-7, with D perhaps matching TRBD2 (5 bases). The receptor was isolated from a woman aged 40-49 years who had recovered from COVID-19. The sample comprised peripheral blood. Here the CDR3 DNA reads TGTGCCAGCAGTTTATGGACGACTAACGAGCAGTACTTC. This gives the protein CASSLWTTNEQYF.